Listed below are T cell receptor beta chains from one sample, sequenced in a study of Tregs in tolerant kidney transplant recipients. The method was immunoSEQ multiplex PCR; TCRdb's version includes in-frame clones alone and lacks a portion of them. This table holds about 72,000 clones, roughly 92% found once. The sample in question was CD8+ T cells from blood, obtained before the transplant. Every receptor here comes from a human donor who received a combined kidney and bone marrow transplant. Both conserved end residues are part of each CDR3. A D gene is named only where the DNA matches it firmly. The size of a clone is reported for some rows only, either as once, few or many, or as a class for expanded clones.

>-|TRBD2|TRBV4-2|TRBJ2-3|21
CASSPRIIAGGPERPTDTQYF
TGTGCCAGCAGCCCAAGAATTATAGCGGGAGGGCCGGAGCGGCCCACAGATACGCAGTATTTT
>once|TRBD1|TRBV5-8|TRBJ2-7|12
CASGQTGNEQYF
TGTGCCAGCGGTCAGACAGGGAACGAGCAGTACTTC
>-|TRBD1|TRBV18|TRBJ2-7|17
CASSPKAKTGRAYEQYF
TGTGCCAGCTCACCAAAGGCCAAGACAGGGCGAGCCTACGAGCAGTACTTC
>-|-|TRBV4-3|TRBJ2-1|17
CASSQDLEQGSYNEQFF
TGCGCCAGCAGCCAAGATTTGGAACAGGGCTCCTACAATGAGCAGTTCTTC
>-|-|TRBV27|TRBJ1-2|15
CASSLSTAGVYGYTF
TGTGCCAGCAGTTTATCCACAGCAGGGGTCTATGGCTACACCTTC
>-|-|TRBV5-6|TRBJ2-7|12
CASSLGQGVQYF
TGTGCCAGCAGCTTGGGTCAAGGGGTGCAGTACTTC
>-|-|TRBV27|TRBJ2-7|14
CASSLFFSSYEQYF
TGTGCCAGCAGTTTATTCTTTTCCTCCTACGAGCAGTACTTC
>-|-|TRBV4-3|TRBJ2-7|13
CASSQDRSEEQYF
TGCGCCAGCAGCCAAGATCGAAGCGAGGAGCAGTACTTC
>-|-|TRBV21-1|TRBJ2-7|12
CASSQEVYEQYF
TGTGCCAGCAGTCAGGAGGTTTACGAGCAGTACTTC
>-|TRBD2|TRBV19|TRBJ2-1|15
CASSLGGRSYNEQFF
TGTGCCAGTAGTCTGGGCGGGAGGTCCTACAATGAGCAGTTCTTC
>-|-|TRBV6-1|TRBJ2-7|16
CASSDVLGTKNYEQYF
TGTGCCAGCAGTGATGTGTTAGGGACAAAGAATTACGAGCAGTACTTC
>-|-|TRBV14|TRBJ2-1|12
CASSQVTERQFF
TGTGCCAGCAGCCAAGTCACGGAGAGACAGTTCTTC
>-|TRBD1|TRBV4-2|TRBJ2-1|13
CASSQEGQLEQFF
TGTGCCAGCAGCCAAGAGGGACAGCTAGAGCAGTTCTTC
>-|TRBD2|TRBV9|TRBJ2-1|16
CASSVVPAGAGDEQFF
TGTGCCAGCAGCGTAGTCCCAGCGGGGGCTGGGGATGAGCAGTTCTTC